The 19 T cell receptor beta chains given below trace back to one sample, sequenced in a study of T cell responses to AZD1222 COVID-19 vaccine. Method: immunoSEQ multiplex PCR; TCRdb's copy keeps in-frame clones and lacks some. The sample includes approximately 200,000 clones, about 89% of them seen just once. Sequences were derived from peripheral blood, sampled 28 days after the second AZD1222 dose. These receptors all come from an adult who received the AZD1222 COVID-19 vaccine.

This chain links TRBV4-2 with TRBJ2-5, with 8 bases fitting TRBD2. The length of the CDR3 is 16 residues. After removal of 1 base from V and 3 bases from J, the junction contained 7 bases not matched to a gene. Per germline, CDR1 LGHNA and CDR2 YNFKEQ. CDR3: CASSQGGSGIEETQYF. The CDR3 DNA reads as TGTGCCAGCAGCCAAGGGGGTAGCGGGATCGAAGAGACCCAGTACTTC.

This clone has a handful of counts. The chain has TRBV4-1 and TRBJ2-7; D is possibly TRBD1 (6 bases). V lost 2 bases, J lost 4 bases, and 21 bases lay in between. Per the germline V gene, CDR1 is MGHRA and CDR2 is YSYEKL. The length of the CDR3 is 17 residues. The CDR3 DNA follows: TGCGCCAGCAGCCAACACCTCAAGGGGGTCCGGGGATACGAGCAGTACTTC. It specifies CASSQHLKGVRGYEQYF.

This clone has just a few counts. The genes are TRBV18 and TRBJ2-7; 7 bases agree with TRBD1. CDR1 KGHSH and CDR2 LQKENI come from the germline V gene. Trimming took 3 bases from V and 0 from J; bases not matched to a gene: 14. The CDR3 extends over 18 amino acids. This CDR3 reads CASSPRSTGARSSYEQYF. In DNA, the CDR3 is TGTGCCAGCTCACCTAGGTCAACAGGGGCCCGAAGCTCCTACGAGCAGTACTTC. The full variable domain, completed using reference TRBV18 and TRBJ2-7, is NAGVMQNPRHLVRRRGQEARLRCSPMKGHSHVYWYRQLPEEGLKFMVYLQKENIIDESGMPKERFSAEFPKEGPSILRIQQVVRGDSAAYFCASSPRSTGARSSYEQYFGPGTRLTVT.

This chain connects TRBV25-1 to TRBJ1-4; D is unresolved. Trimming took 7 bases from V and 5 from J, leaving 11 bases between them. The germline V gene has CDR1 MGHDK and CDR2 SYGVNS. The CDR3 contains 13 residues. The CDR3 DNA follows: TGTGCCAGCACCAGAGGGCCGAATGAAAAACTGTTTTTT. It is translated as CASTRGPNEKLFF.

The V and J genes are TRBV4-1 and TRBJ1-5, with 8 bases matching TRBD1. Trimming cost V 2 bases and J 0 bases; bases outside gene matches: 3. The germline CDR1 and CDR2 sequences are MGHRA and YSYEKL. The CDR3 spans 16 residues. The CDR3 sequence is CASSQKTGVSNQPQHF. Here the CDR3 DNA reads TGCGCCAGCAGCCAAAAGACAGGGGTTAGCAATCAGCCCCAGCATTTT.

The chain has TRBV24-1 and TRBJ2-5; D possibly corresponds to TRBD2 (7 bases). The V gene's germline CDR1 is KGHDR and CDR2 SFDVKD. The CDR3 covers 14 residues. V gave up 4 bases and J gave up 0 bases, with 8 bases separating them. The CDR3 DNA reads TGTGCCACCAGTGAGGGGGGGCACCAAGAGACCCAGTACTTC. Translating it yields CATSEGGHQETQYF.

This chain links TRBV5-1 with TRBJ1-5; D is undetermined. This CDR3 is 15 amino acids long. Germline V CDR1 and CDR2: SGHRS, YFSETQ. V was pared by 0 bases and J by 4 bases, with 11 bases between. The CDR3 spells CASSLGGSENQPQHF. The CDR3, as DNA: TGCGCCAGCAGCTTGGGAGGGTCAGAAAATCAGCCCCAGCATTTT.

As to this clone: At one end, the junction sequence differs from germline, possibly due to a read error. The chain links TRBV7-7 to TRBJ2-1; 7 nucleotides align to TRBD1. The CDR3 is 15 amino acids. Germline CDR1 SSHAT, CDR2 FNYEAQ (reference sequence). This chain's CDR3 is CASSLSGGPGNEQFF. In nucleotides, the CDR3 is TGTGCTAGCAGCTTATCAGGGGGTCCGGGGAATGAGCAGTTCTTC.

This clone appeared a few times. The genes are TRBV6-5 and TRBJ2-3; 7 nucleotides agree with TRBD2. Germline CDR1 is MNHEY and CDR2 is SVGAGI. Germline trimming cut 0 bases from V and 10 bases from J; bases unmatched to any gene: 10. The CDR3 has 15 residues. The chain's CDR3 is CASSYSNAGAGAQYF. The CDR3 DNA is TGTGCCAGCAGTTACTCGAACGCTGGGGCGGGGGCGCAGTATTTT.

This clone was counted once. The V gene is TRBV4-3, the J gene TRBJ2-7, with 8 bases lining up with TRBD2. The junction had 5 bases not matched to a gene; V was cut back by 0 bases and J by 1 base. Germline lookup yields CDR1 LGHNA and CDR2 YSLEER. There are 16 residues in the CDR3. CDR3 in DNA: TGCGCCAGCAGCCAAGACCCTAGCGGGCTGTCCTACGAGCAGTACTTC. It encodes CASSQDPSGLSYEQYF.

This chain links TRBV10-3 with TRBJ2-3, with TRBD2 matching 8 bases. Losses at the gene ends were 10 bases for V and 4 bases for J; bases not matched to a gene: 10. The germline gives CDR1 ENHRY, CDR2 SYGVKD. The CDR3 sequence is 14 residues long. CDR3 region: CATGGGAGSDTQYF. CDR3 nucleotide sequence: TGTGCCACCGGGGGGGGAGCGGGGTCAGATACGCAGTATTTT.

The rearrangement links TRBV5-6 to TRBJ1-2; no reliable D call. Germline values: CDR1 SGHDT, CDR2 YYEEEE. The CDR3 spans 16 residues. Trimming removed 0 bases at V and 5 bases at J, with 17 bases between. The CDR3 sequence: CASSLDGVGVTYGYTF. Written as DNA, the CDR3 is TGTGCCAGCAGCTTGGACGGGGTAGGTGTAACTTATGGCTACACCTTC.

The chain recombines TRBV6-1 with TRBJ2-7; weak D call: TRBD1 (6 bases). V was shortened by 1 base and J by 0 bases, with 10 bases between the two germline ends. The CDR3 covers 15 residues. Germline V lookup: CDR1 MNHNS, CDR2 SASEGT. CDR3 residues: CASSEGGHLSYEQYF. The CDR3 region has the DNA TGTGCCAGCAGTGAAGGGGGACACCTCTCCTACGAGCAGTACTTC.

The rearrangement links TRBV5-1 to TRBJ2-5; possible D gene TRBD1, 6 bases. Trimming took off 2 bases at V and 2 bases at J, with 10 bases between the two ends. Germline CDR1 is SGHRS and CDR2 is YFSETQ. The CDR3 loop spans 14 amino acids. CDR3 bases: TGCGCCAGCAGCTTTCAAGGGGGACAAGAGACCCAGTACTTC. It specifies CASSFQGGQETQYF.

This chain links TRBV5-1 with TRBJ2-5, with no clear D. The CDR3 totals 13 residues. V lost 0 bases and J 4 bases, leaving 7 bases between the germline ends. Germline lookup yields CDR1 SGHRS and CDR2 YFSETQ. CDR3 protein: CASSLEALETQYF. The DNA for the CDR3 is TGCGCCAGCAGCTTGGAAGCCCTAGAGACCCAGTACTTC.

The genes are TRBV30 and TRBJ1-2, with 7 bases aligning to TRBD1. The V gene's germline CDR1 is GTSNPN and CDR2 SVGIG (reference sequence). Trimming took 4 bases from V and 5 from J; bases not matched to a gene: 1. This CDR3 region has 11 residues. The CDR3 nucleotides read TGTGCCTGGATGACAGGGTATGGCTACACCTTC. Translated, it gives CAWMTGYGYTF.

This clone has just a few counts. The rearrangement uses TRBV29-1 and TRBJ2-5; 10 positions agree with TRBD1. This CDR3 has 12 residues. V gave up 6 bases and J gave up 6 bases; unmatched junction bases: 4. The V gene's germline CDR1 is SQVTM and CDR2 ANQGSEA. CDR3 residues: CSVDRGAKTQYF. The CDR3 DNA is TGCAGCGTGGACAGGGGGGCTAAGACCCAGTACTTC.

This CDR3 reads CASRRQGPGNTIYF. The CDR3, as DNA: TGTGCCAGCAGGCGACAGGGACCTGGAAACACCATATATTTT. The genes are TRBV5-4 and TRBJ1-3; 7 bases match TRBD1. CDR1 SGHNT and CDR2 YYREEE come from the germline V gene (reference sequence). J gave up 2 bases and V 5 bases, and 4 bases lay outside the gene matches. The CDR3 spans 14 residues.

The V gene is TRBV28, the J gene TRBJ1-6; 7 nucleotides agree with TRBD1. Germline V CDR1 and CDR2: MDHEN, SYDVKM. The CDR3 sequence is 16 residues long. The V and J ends lost 5 bases and 7 bases, in that order; junction bases with no gene match: 11. In DNA, the CDR3 is TGTGCCAGCAGTCCGCGATCGACAGGGAGGAATTCACCCCTCCACTTT. Encoded protein: CASSPRSTGRNSPLHF.